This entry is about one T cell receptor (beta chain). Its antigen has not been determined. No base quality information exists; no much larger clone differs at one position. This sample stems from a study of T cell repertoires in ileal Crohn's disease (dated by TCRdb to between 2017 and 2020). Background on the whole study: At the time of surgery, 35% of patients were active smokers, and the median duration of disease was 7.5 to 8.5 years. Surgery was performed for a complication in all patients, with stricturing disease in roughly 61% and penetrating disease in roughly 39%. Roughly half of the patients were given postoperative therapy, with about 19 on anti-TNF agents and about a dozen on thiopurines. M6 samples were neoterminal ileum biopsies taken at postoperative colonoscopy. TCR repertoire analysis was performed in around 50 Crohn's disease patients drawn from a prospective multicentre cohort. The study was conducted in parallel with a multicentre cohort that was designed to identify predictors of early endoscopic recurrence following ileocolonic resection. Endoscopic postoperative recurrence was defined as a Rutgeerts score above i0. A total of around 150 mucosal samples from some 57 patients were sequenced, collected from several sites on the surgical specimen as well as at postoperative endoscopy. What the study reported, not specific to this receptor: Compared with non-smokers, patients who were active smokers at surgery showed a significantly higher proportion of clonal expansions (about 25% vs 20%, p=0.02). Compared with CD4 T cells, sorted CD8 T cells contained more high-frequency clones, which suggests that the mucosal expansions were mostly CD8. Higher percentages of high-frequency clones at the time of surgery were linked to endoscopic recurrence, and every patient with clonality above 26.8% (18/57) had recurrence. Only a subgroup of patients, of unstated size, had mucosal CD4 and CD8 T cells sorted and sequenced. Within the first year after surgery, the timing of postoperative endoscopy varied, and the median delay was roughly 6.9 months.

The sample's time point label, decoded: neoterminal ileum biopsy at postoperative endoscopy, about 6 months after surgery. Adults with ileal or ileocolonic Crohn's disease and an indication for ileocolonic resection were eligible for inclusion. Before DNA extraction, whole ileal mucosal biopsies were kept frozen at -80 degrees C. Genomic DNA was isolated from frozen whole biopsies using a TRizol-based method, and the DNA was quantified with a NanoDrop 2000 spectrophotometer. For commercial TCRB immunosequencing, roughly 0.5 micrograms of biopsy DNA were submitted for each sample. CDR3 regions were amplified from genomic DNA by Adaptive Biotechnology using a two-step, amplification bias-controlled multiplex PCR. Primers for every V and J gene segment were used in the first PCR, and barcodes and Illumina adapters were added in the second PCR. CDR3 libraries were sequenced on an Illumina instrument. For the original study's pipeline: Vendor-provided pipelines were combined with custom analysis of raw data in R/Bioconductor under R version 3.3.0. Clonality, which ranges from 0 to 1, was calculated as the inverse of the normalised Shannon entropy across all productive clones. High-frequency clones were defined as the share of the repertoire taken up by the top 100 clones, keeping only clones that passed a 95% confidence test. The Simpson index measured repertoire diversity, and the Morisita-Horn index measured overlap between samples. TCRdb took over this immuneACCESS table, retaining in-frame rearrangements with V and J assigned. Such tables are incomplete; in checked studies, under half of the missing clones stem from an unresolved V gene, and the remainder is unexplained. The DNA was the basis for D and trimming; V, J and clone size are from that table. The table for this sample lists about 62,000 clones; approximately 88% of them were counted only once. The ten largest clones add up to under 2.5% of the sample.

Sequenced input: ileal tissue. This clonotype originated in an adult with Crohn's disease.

The CDR3 loop reads CASSLGASGVREELFF. The DNA sequence follows: TGCGCCAGCAGCTTGGGGGCCAGCGGGGTTCGGGAGGAGCTGTTTTTT. This receptor chain uses TRBV5-1 and TRBJ2-2; a stretch of 7 junction bases matches TRBD2. Taken from the germline V gene, the CDR1 and CDR2 loops are SGHRS and YFSETQ. The CDR3 numbers 16 residues from cysteine through phenylalanine. Just the 48-base CDR3 DNA is kept, in frame starting at base 1. V lost 0 bases and J lost 10 bases, and the count of bases not matched to a germline gene is 12.